The T cell receptor beta chain under discussion was sequenced for a study of cytomegalovirus exposure and HLA in healthy donors. Sequencing was performed with immunoSEQ multiplex PCR; in TCRdb, only in-frame clones are kept and a portion is missing. This sample has hundreds of thousands of clones, with roughly 89% found just once. This clone is a singleton in its sample. The antigen remains unidentified. General observations from the study: Cytomegalovirus-associated status was assigned to 164 TCR beta chains. For most TCR sequences rarity was the rule, although some public TCRs occurred in many donors. High sensitivity and specificity were reportedly achieved when the classifier diagnosed cytomegalovirus status. Subsequent analysis showed first-cohort TCR clusters tending to co-occur in 120 validation repertoires.

The J segment lost 5 bases and the V segment lost 2 bases, leaving 3 bases of the junction unmatched. The CDR3 is 13 residues long. Germline CDR1 is MNHEY and CDR2 is SMNVEV (reference sequence). The TCR originated in a woman under 30 in good health and CMV-seronegative. This chain joins TRBV27 and TRBJ2-7; 7 bases fit TRBD1. The sequenced material came from PBMCs. The CDR3, as DNA: TGTGCCAGCAGTTTAGACAGGGTCCACGAGCAGTACTTC. It encodes CASSLDRVHEQYF.